One sample yielded the 7 T cell receptor beta chains listed below, sequenced in a study of siplizumab effects on memory and regulatory T cells. This table comes from immunoSEQ multiplex PCR, and its TCRdb copy is limited to in-frame clones, with some not included. Among approximately 110,000 clones, approximately 90% were seen once, and the ten largest hold about 0.78%. The sequencing input was Tregs sorted from blood. All receptors come from a human donor in good health.

The J gene is TRBJ2-1, the V gene TRBV29-1; perhaps TRBD2 as D (5 bases). The CDR3 totals 16 residues. The ends were cut back, 6 bases at V and 0 bases at J, with 18 bases in the middle. The germline V gene encodes CDR1 SQVTM and CDR2 ANQGSEA. CDR3 sequence: CSVPPPAGSSYNEQFF. Here the CDR3 DNA reads TGCAGCGTACCACCTCCGGCTGGGAGCTCCTACAATGAGCAGTTCTTC.

This chain links TRBV6-6 with TRBJ1-6; D may be TRBD1 (6 bases). CDR3 length equals 15 residues. V was trimmed by 5 bases and J by 9 bases, leaving 17 bases between them. CDR1 MNHNY and CDR2 SVGAGI come from the germline V gene (reference sequence). CDR3 DNA sequence: TGTGCCAGCAGTCCTGCACAGGGATTAAGTTCACCCCTCCACTTT. It translates to CASSPAQGLSSPLHF.

The chain is built from TRBV18 and TRBJ2-5, with unresolved D. Deletions cut 6 bases from V and 2 bases from J, with 7 bases between. The CDR3 has 12 amino acids. Germline-derived CDR1 and CDR2 are KGHSH and LQKENI. CDR3 DNA sequence: TGTGCCAGCTCCCTGGGGCAAGAGACCCAGTACTTC. Its translation: CASSLGQETQYF.

The chain joins TRBV19 to TRBJ2-1, with TRBD2 matching 8 bases. The CDR3 has 16 amino acids. V shed 4 bases, J shed 2 bases, and the junction held 7 bases outside the gene matches. In germline, CDR1 is LNHDA, CDR2 SQIVND (reference sequence). In nucleotides, the CDR3 is TGTGCCAGTAGTAGGTACACTAGCGGACCCTACAATGAGCAGTTCTTC. It is translated as CASSRYTSGPYNEQFF.

The gene calls are TRBV7-2 and TRBJ2-3; D may be TRBD1 or TRBD2 (5 bases each). This CDR3 region has 15 residues. Deletions cut 5 bases from V and 0 bases from J, with 12 bases between. Germline lookup yields CDR1 SGHTA and CDR2 FQGNSA. This CDR3 reads CASSNRDASTDTQYF. The CDR3 DNA reads TGTGCCAGCAGCAACCGGGACGCTAGCACAGATACGCAGTATTTT.

The sample holds one count of this clone. V gene TRBV20-1 combines with J gene TRBJ2-7; no firm D call. V lost 3 bases to trimming and J lost 6 bases, with 9 bases between them. Germline V CDR1 and CDR2: DFQATT, SNEGSKA (reference sequence). The CDR3 length is 11 residues. The CDR3 is CSASSRPEQYF. CDR3 bases: TGCAGTGCTAGTTCGCGGCCCGAGCAGTACTTC.

The sample holds one count of this clone. The V gene is TRBV18, the J gene TRBJ2-5, with 8 positions matching TRBD1. The CDR3 has 14 amino acids. Trimming removed 6 bases from V and 5 bases from J; junction bases left unmatched: 8. Germline values: CDR1 KGHSH, CDR2 LQKENI. CDR3 protein: CASSPTGAGETQYF. Here the CDR3 DNA reads TGTGCCAGCTCTCCGACAGGGGCGGGCGAGACCCAGTACTTC.